The sequence of this TCR beta chain was determined in a study of neurological immune-mediated disorders. CDR3 length: 15 residues. The germline gives CDR1 DFQATT, CDR2 SNEGSKA (reference sequence). Using its own MiXCR run on the 5' RACE reads, TCRdb lists one record per CDR3 protein. The profile shows about 120,000 distinct CDR3 sequences, about 3.2% of them singletons. A note on this clonotype: A much larger clone lies a single base off, so this may be a read error.

The sequence came from a woman aged 25-40 years with multiple sclerosis. This chain links TRBV20-1 with TRBJ2-4; 10 nucleotides align to TRBD2. Input material: PBMCs. The CDR3: CSAIGLAATKKIQYF. The CDR3 region has the DNA TGCAGTGCCATTGGACTAGCGGCTACAAAAAAAATTCAGTACTTC.